The 25 T cell receptor beta chains below were found in one sample sequenced in a study of cytomegalovirus exposure and HLA in healthy donors (TCRdb year 2017). To prepare the library, the immunoSEQ multiplex PCR assay was applied. For the multiplex PCR, a mixture combining 60 forward primers for TCR Vbeta segments and 13 reverse primers for TCR Jbeta segments was used. TCRdb holds this immuneACCESS table with in-frame rearrangements only. Some clones are missing; in checked studies, unresolved V genes explain under half, and the rest has no known cause. For this sample there are approximately 130,000 clones; around 77% appear just once. 4.5% to 6% of the sample belongs to the ten largest clones. Sequencing was performed on PBMCs. Source of these receptors: a man between 18 and 35 years old in good health and CMV-seropositive.

This chain's CDR3 is CAWSRQGNQPQHF. The CDR3 DNA reads as TGTGCCTGGAGTCGACAGGGGAATCAGCCCCAGCATTTT. The V call is TRBV30, the J call TRBJ1-5; 8 bases are shared with TRBD1. This CDR3 comprises 13 residues. Germline V lookup: CDR1 GTSNPN, CDR2 SVGIG (reference sequence). J lost 4 bases, V lost 2 bases, and 1 base had no gene match.

Only one count was recorded for this clone. CDR3 in amino acids: CASSPTSGGYNEQFF. The CDR3 coding sequence is TGCGCCAGCAGTCCGACTAGCGGGGGGTACAATGAGCAGTTCTTC. The J gene is TRBJ2-1, the V gene TRBV5-1, with 13 bases that match TRBD2. The germline V gene encodes CDR1 SGHRS and CDR2 YFSETQ. The CDR3 has 15 residues. V lost 5 bases, J lost 4 bases, and 3 bases stayed unmatched.

This clone has only a few counts. As DNA, the CDR3 is TGCGCCAGCAGCCAAAAAGCGGGACCCTTATTTAGCCTCTATGGCTACACCTTC. Residues: CASSQKAGPLFSLYGYTF. V usage is TRBV5-1 and J usage is TRBJ1-2, with TRBD1 as a possible D gene (5 bases). Trimming shortened V by 4 bases and J by 4 bases, and 26 bases separated the two germline ends. The CDR3 sequence is 18 residues long. CDR1 is SGHRS, CDR2 YFSETQ, per germline.

The V gene is TRBV29-1, the J gene TRBJ1-5; the match to TRBD1 covers 8 bases. This CDR3 contains 14 residues. CDR1 is SQVTM, CDR2 ANQGSEA, per germline. Germline trimming cut 4 bases from V and 2 bases from J; bases unmatched to any gene: 4. The CDR3 sequence: CSVGETGGNQPQHF. The CDR3 DNA is TGCAGCGTTGGAGAGACAGGGGGCAATCAGCCCCAGCATTTT. Complete variable domain (other parts from reference TRBV29-1 and TRBJ1-5): SAVISQKPSRDICQRGTSLTIQCQVDSQVTMMFWYRQQPGQSLTLIATANQGSEATYESGFVIDKFPISRPNLTFSTLTVSNMSPEDSSIYLCSVGETGGNQPQHFGDGTRLSIL.

The chain is built from TRBV28 and TRBJ1-5, with TRBD1 identical over 7 bases. The ends lost 5 bases at V and 5 bases at J; junction bases unmatched: 9. The CDR3 runs to 15 residues. Germline CDR1 and CDR2: MDHEN and SYDVKM. The CDR3 nucleotides read TGTGCCAGCAGTGACCAGGGGACAGATTATCAGCCCCAGCATTTT. Translating it yields CASSDQGTDYQPQHF.

The rearrangement links TRBV2 to TRBJ2-5, with 8 bases matching TRBD2. V lost 4 bases to trimming and J lost 5 bases; unmatched junction nucleotides: 12. CDR1 and CDR2 from the germline V gene are SNHLY and FYNNEI. This CDR3 has 16 residues. Here the CDR3 DNA reads TGTGCCAGCAGTGCCCTCCGGGGGGGCCTAGACGAGACCCAGTACTTC. Residues: CASSALRGGLDETQYF.

The genes are TRBV28 and TRBJ1-5; D is undetermined. V dropped 6 bases and J dropped 4 bases, with 10 bases sitting between them. The CDR3 length is 13 residues. Germline V gives CDR1 MDHEN, CDR2 SYDVKM. DNA of the CDR3: TGTGCCAGCAGGGGAGGAAAAAATCAGCCCCAGCATTTT. Translation gives CASRGGKNQPQHF.

The genes are TRBV10-2 and TRBJ2-7, with D maybe TRBD2 (5 bases). This CDR3 has 14 amino acids. The ends were cut back, 0 bases at V and 3 bases at J, with 9 bases in the middle. From germline, CDR1 is WSHSY and CDR2 SAAADI. The CDR3 nucleotides read TGCGCCAGCAGTGAGTCTGAGACTATCTACGAGCAGTACTTC. Amino acids: CASSESETIYEQYF.

The V gene is TRBV19, the J gene TRBJ2-2; tentative D call: TRBD1 (6 bases). Deletions cut 7 bases from V and 6 bases from J, with 12 bases between. The germline V gene has CDR1 LNHDA and CDR2 SQIVND (reference sequence). The CDR3 contains 13 residues. The CDR3 protein is CASMEQGAGELFF. CDR3 sequence (DNA): TGTGCCAGTATGGAACAGGGTGCCGGGGAGCTGTTTTTT.

The chain has TRBV15 and TRBJ1-4, with D possibly being TRBD1 (6 bases). This CDR3 contains 14 residues. Trimming stripped 6 bases from V and 4 bases from J, with 12 bases between. From germline, CDR1 is LNHNV and CDR2 YYDKDF (reference sequence). The CDR3, as DNA: TGTGCCACCAGTGGGGGCCCTTATAATGAAAAACTGTTTTTT. Protein: CATSGGPYNEKLFF.

This clone was detected once. V usage is TRBV19 and J usage is TRBJ1-6; D uncertain. The CDR3 loop spans 13 amino acids. Germline loops: CDR1 LNHDA, CDR2 SQIVND (reference sequence). The germline V and J ends were trimmed by 7 bases and 7 bases, with 11 bases remaining between them. CDR3 sequence reads: CASTLTGNSPLHF. The CDR3 DNA reads as TGTGCCAGTACCCTGACGGGGAATTCACCCCTCCACTTT.

The chain is built from TRBV27 and TRBJ2-7; tentative D call: TRBD1 (6 bases). Trimming shortened V by 2 bases and J by 6 bases, and 14 bases separated the two germline ends. Germline assignment: CDR1 MNHEY and CDR2 SMNVEV (reference sequence). This CDR3 contains 14 residues. In DNA form, the CDR3 reads TGTGCCAGCAGTTTAATCTACAGGGAATCCGAGCAGTACTTC. Translation: CASSLIYRESEQYF.

This chain joins TRBV9 and TRBJ2-1; 7 bases align to TRBD2. Trimming took 4 bases from V and 2 from J; bases not matched to a gene: 12. CDR1 is SGDLS, CDR2 YYNGEE, per germline. The CDR3 is 17 residues long. The CDR3 reads CASSPGLYIHPYNEQFF. For the CDR3, the DNA is TGTGCCAGCAGCCCGGGACTATACATACATCCCTACAATGAGCAGTTCTTC.

V is TRBV5-5 and J is TRBJ1-1; D call uncertain. This CDR3 comprises 13 residues. In germline, CDR1 is SGHKS, CDR2 YYEKEE (reference sequence). The germline V and J ends were trimmed by 0 bases and 0 bases, with 3 bases remaining between them. The CDR3 DNA follows: TGTGCCAGCAGCTTGGACATGAACACTGAAGCTTTCTTT. Translating gives CASSLDMNTEAFF.

On this clone: Compared with germline, one end of the junction differs, possibly owing to a read error. J is TRBJ2-1 and V is TRBV2; 10 nucleotides agree with TRBD1. Germline loops: CDR1 SNHLY, CDR2 FYNNEI. The CDR3 extends over 8 amino acids. The CDR3 sequence is CVTGGKFF. The CDR3 region has the DNA TGCGTGACAGGGGGCAAGTTCTTC.

The rearrangement joins TRBV7-9 to TRBJ2-5; TRBD1 matches 8 bases. Germline CDR1 SEHNR, CDR2 FQNEAQ (reference sequence). The CDR3 is made up of 16 amino acids. Trimming took 3 bases from V and 1 from J; bases not matched to a gene: 7. CDR3 loop: CASSFPGTGFQETQYF. The CDR3 nucleotides are TGTGCCAGCAGCTTTCCCGGGACAGGCTTCCAAGAGACCCAGTACTTC.

This clone came up once. The chain combines TRBV28 with TRBJ2-2; a possible D gene is TRBD1 (5 bases). Trimming took off 8 bases at V and 6 bases at J, with 13 bases between the two ends. CDR3 size: 13 residues. Germline lookup yields CDR1 MDHEN and CDR2 SYDVKM. In DNA, the CDR3 is TGTGCCAGCTTTACCGCAGGGCCCGGGGAGCTGTTTTTT. It translates to CASFTAGPGELFF.

This clone has a single count. V is TRBV9 and J is TRBJ1-1; D is undetermined. Between the trimmed V and J ends, which lost 0 bases and 5 bases, there was a span of 8 bases. The length of the CDR3 is 13 residues. Germline assignment: CDR1 SGDLS and CDR2 YYNGEE. In DNA, the CDR3 is TGTGCCAGCAGCGTAGCTGTCGGGACTGAAGCTTTCTTT. Amino acid sequence: CASSVAVGTEAFF.

The chain has TRBV2 and TRBJ1-5; the D gene is possibly TRBD1 (6 bases). Germline-derived CDR1 and CDR2 are SNHLY and FYNNEI. Trimming cost V 8 bases and J 4 bases, with 15 bases left between them. The CDR3 covers 14 residues. The CDR3: CASGPDSANQPQHF. The CDR3, as DNA: TGTGCCAGCGGGCCGGACAGCGCAAATCAGCCCCAGCATTTT.

The rearrangement joins TRBV5-6 to TRBJ1-1, with 7 bases that match TRBD1. This CDR3 spans 14 amino acids. With V trimmed by 4 bases and J by 3 bases, 6 bases remained unmatched. Germline CDR1 SGHDT, CDR2 YYEEEE. CDR3 protein: CASSQPQGDTEAFF. The CDR3 DNA reads TGTGCCAGCAGCCAACCTCAGGGGGACACTGAAGCTTTCTTT. The whole variable domain, remainder taken from reference TRBV5-6 and TRBJ1-1, is DAGVTQSPTHLIKTRGQQVTLRCSPKSGHDTVSWYQQALGQGPQFIFQYYEEEERQRGNFPDRFSGHQFPNYSSELNVNALLLGDSALYLCASSQPQGDTEAFFGQGTRLTVV.

The J gene is TRBJ1-1, the V gene TRBV29-1; D is undetermined. Trimming cost V 6 bases and J 1 base, with 9 bases left between them. The CDR3 totals 12 residues. Germline V gene data show CDR1 as SQVTM and CDR2 as ANQGSEA. The CDR3 region has the DNA TGCAGCGTCCACGCAGGGAACACTGAAGCTTTCTTT. Its translation is CSVHAGNTEAFF.

The chain has TRBV15 and TRBJ2-7, with D tentatively TRBD1 (6 bases). The CDR3 is made up of 15 amino acids. V gave up 0 bases and J gave up 2 bases, with 11 bases separating them. Germline CDR1 LNHNV, CDR2 YYDKDF (reference sequence). The chain's CDR3 is CATSRDTGTTYEQYF. Written as DNA, the CDR3 is TGTGCCACCAGCAGAGATACAGGGACGACCTACGAGCAGTACTTC.

The CDR3 region has the DNA TGTGCCAGCAGCAACCTGACAGGAATTTTTGCAACTAATGAAAAACTGTTTTTT. As protein: CASSNLTGIFATNEKLFF. V usage is TRBV27 and J usage is TRBJ1-4, with D possibly matching TRBD1 (6 bases). The CDR3 runs 18 residues. Trimming left V 6 bases short and J 0 bases short, with 20 bases between. Germline V lookup: CDR1 MNHEY, CDR2 SMNVEV (reference sequence). Full variable domain (rest looked up from reference TRBV27 and TRBJ1-4): EAQVTQNPRYLITVTGKKLTVTCSQNMNHEYMSWYRQDPGLGLRQIYYSMNVEVTDKGDVPEGYKVSRKEKRNFPLILESPSPNQTSLYFCASSNLTGIFATNEKLFFGSGTQLSVL.

The J gene is TRBJ2-3, the V gene TRBV7-3; D ambiguous. This CDR3 has 13 amino acids. The V gene lost 5 bases and the J gene lost 4 bases, with 10 bases spanning the gap. Germline lookup yields CDR1 SGHTA and CDR2 FQGTGA. CDR3 region: CASSLIRSDTQYF. CDR3 in DNA: TGTGCCAGCAGCCTAATTAGATCAGATACGCAGTATTTT.

V usage is TRBV9 and J usage is TRBJ2-1; TRBD1 matches 9 bases. This CDR3 has 16 residues. Unmatched junction bases numbered 9, after V lost 0 bases and J lost 8 bases. Germline V gives CDR1 SGDLS, CDR2 YYNGEE. The DNA for the CDR3 is TGTGCCAGCAGCGTAGAGAGGGGGACAGGGCTAGATGAGCAGTTCTTC. Its translation: CASSVERGTGLDEQFF.